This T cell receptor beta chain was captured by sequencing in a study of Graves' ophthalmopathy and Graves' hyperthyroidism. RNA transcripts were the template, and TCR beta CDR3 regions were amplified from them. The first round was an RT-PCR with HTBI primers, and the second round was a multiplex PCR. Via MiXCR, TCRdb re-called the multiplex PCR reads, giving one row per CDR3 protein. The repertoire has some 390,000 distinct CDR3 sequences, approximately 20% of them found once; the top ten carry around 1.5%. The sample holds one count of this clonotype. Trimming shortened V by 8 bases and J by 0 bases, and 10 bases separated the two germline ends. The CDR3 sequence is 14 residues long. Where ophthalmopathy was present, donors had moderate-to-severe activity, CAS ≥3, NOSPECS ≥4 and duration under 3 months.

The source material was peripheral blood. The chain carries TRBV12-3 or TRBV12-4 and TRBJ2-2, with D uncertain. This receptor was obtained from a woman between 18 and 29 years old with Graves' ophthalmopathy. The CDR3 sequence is CASHRGSNTGELFF. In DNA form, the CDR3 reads TGTGCCAGCCACCGTGGATCGAACACCGGGGAGCTGTTTTTT.